This paragraph reports one TCR beta chain. Its cognate antigen has yet to be identified. It has no much larger one-base neighbor in the sample; base qualities were not kept. According to the germline V gene, CDR1 reads MRHNA and CDR2 reads SNTAGT. Cut back by 4 bases and 5 bases, the V and J ends lie 25 bases apart. Spanning cysteine to phenylalanine, the CDR3 consists of 18 amino acids. Of the read, only the CDR3 DNA is kept; its 54 bases are in frame from base 1. This sample stems from a study of T cell responses to AZD1222 COVID-19 vaccine (dated by TCRdb to 2020 to 2022). In the study overall: AZD1222 recipients with second doses at about 4 weeks or about 12 weeks were pooled, because spike-specific TCR depth and breadth did not differ between schedules. TCR sequencing covered fewer than 250 trial participants: 200 to 220 given two doses of AZD1222 and 26 given two doses of MenACWY control vaccine. Trial participants were enrolled by age into subgroups of 18-55, 56-69 and 70-plus years, and around 150, 29 and 61 TCR-sequenced participants, respectively, were included in these subgroups. What the study reported, not specific to this receptor: Conclusions about previously exposed vaccinees were limited because only a handful of AZD1222 recipients were SARS-CoV-2 seropositive at baseline. The 56-69-year group was small, and its depth increase did not reach significance, likely because of low power. Participants were mostly white British and included more females than males, and it was suggested by the authors that clonal diversity may have been underestimated. Because no day 14 peak-response samples were available, the repertoires could be characterized only after the peak T cell response. After two AZD1222 doses, spike-specific TCR breadth and depth were significantly higher than at day 0 and than in MenACWY recipients. The whole spike protein was spanned by vaccine-associated CD4 TCRs, and dominant responses were seen in regions 160-218 and 743-854. Nearly half of unique spike-specific TCRs reportedly recognized epitopes outside regions mutated in the B.1.351 and B.1.1.7 variants.

The CDR3 regions of human TCRbeta chains were analyzed by immunosequencing. Per the original workflow: Repertoire TCRs were checked for matches against a reference library of SARS-CoV-2-specific TCRs that had been generated using the MIRA antigen-specificity platform. Breadth was defined as the fraction of unique TCRs that were SARS-CoV-2-associated, and depth was defined as the fraction of total T cells that were SARS-CoV-2-associated. Using the MIRA data, each spike-specific TCR was assigned both to the spike region to which the TCR was reactive and to a CD4 or CD8 class. Log10-transformed breadth and depth values were compared by one-way ANOVA with Sidak's multiple comparisons tests. As stored in TCRdb, this immuneACCESS dataset retains in-frame rearrangements with V and J assigned. A fraction of the clones does not appear; measured against another copy, unresolved V genes explain less than half of the discrepancy, and the remainder lacks a known reason. D and trimming were read from the DNA, whereas the V and J calls and clone size are those reported in that table. This sample comprises 100,000 or so clones, about 86% of them detected only once. Jointly, the top ten make up 1.4% of the sample.

The time point tag for this specimen amounts to: baseline before first vaccination. Samples from vaccinated people were obtained from the UK trials COV001 and COV002, which included a single-blind randomized controlled phase 2/3 trial of AZD1222 (ChAdOx1 nCoV-19) in healthy adults. For TCRbeta chain sequencing, PBMC samples were collected from trial participants at day 0 and at day 28 after the second dose. The chain couples TRBV6-4 to TRBJ2-3; perhaps TRBD2 is the D gene, with 7 bases matching. Sample: peripheral blood, taken on day 0 of AZD1222 vaccination. The sequence derives from an adult in good health. CDR3 region: CASSGLVGEGGAVDTQYF. DNA sequence: TGTGCCAGCAGTGGCCTCGTGGGGGAGGGGGGCGCGGTAGATACGCAGTATTTT.